This is a list of T cell receptor beta chains from one sample in a study of blood T cell repertoires in COVID-19. TCRdb keeps only in-frame clones here, not all; method: immunoSEQ multiplex PCR. There are 40,000 or so clones in the sample; roughly 70% occur only once, and 50% to 75% lies in the top ten. The sample was peripheral blood. These TCRs come from a man older than 75 with acute or convalescent COVID-19. The CDR3 runs from the conserved cysteine through the conserved F or W. Fields, in order: clone size, V gene, CDR3 length, D gene, J gene, CDR3 protein, CDR3 DNA. The D gene is left open where the match is weak. Clone size is stated in some rows and not others, as once, few, many or a class when expanded.

>few|TRBV11-2|14|NA|TRBJ2-7
CASSLTVPLYEQYF
TGTGCCAGCAGCCTGACAGTCCCTCTCTACGAGCAGTACTTC
>NA|TRBV15|15|NA|TRBJ2-1
CATSSGGSSAGEQFF
TGTGCCACCAGCAGTGGGGGGTCCTCCGCGGGTGAGCAGTTCTTC
>NA|TRBV7-9|15|NA|TRBJ2-1
CASSFTGRGGNEQFF
TGTGCCAGCAGCTTTACTGGCAGGGGAGGGAATGAGCAGTTCTTC
>once|TRBV19|14|NA|TRBJ1-1
CASSPLRENTEAFF
TGTGCCAGTAGTCCTCTACGGGAGAACACTGAAGCTTTCTTT
>NA|TRBV29-1|15|TRBD2|TRBJ2-2
CSVTLAGGGTGELFF
TGCAGCGTTACCTTAGCGGGAGGGGGCACCGGGGAGCTGTTTTTT
>few|TRBV28|13|NA|TRBJ1-2
CASSSPPRGGYTF
TGTGCCAGCAGTTCACCCCCTCGGGGGGGCTACACCTTC
>NA|TRBV9|15|NA|TRBJ1-1
CASSVVPEMNTEAFF
TGTGCCAGCAGCGTAGTCCCAGAAATGAACACTGAAGCTTTCTTT
>many|TRBV4-2|12|NA|TRBJ2-1
CASSQGGTEQFF
TGTGCCAGCAGCCAAGGCGGGACTGAGCAGTTCTTC
>NA|TRBV6-2/TRBV6-3|15|TRBD2|TRBJ2-7
CASSIWAGGPYEQYF
TGTGCCAGCAGTATTTGGGCGGGAGGGCCCTACGAGCAGTACTTC
>few|TRBV28|15|TRBD1|TRBJ1-3
CASSGTGGAGNTIYF
TGTGCCAGCAGTGGTACAGGGGGCGCAGGAAACACCATATATTTT
>few|TRBV30|19|TRBD2|TRBJ2-7
CAWTPTGLAGHPVSYEQYF
TGTGCCTGGACGCCTACGGGACTAGCGGGACATCCCGTCTCCTACGAGCAGTACTTC
>NA|TRBV7-2|13|TRBD1|TRBJ2-1
CASSLNQGDEQFF
TGTGCCAGCAGCTTAAACCAGGGGGATGAGCAGTTCTTC
>few|TRBV7-6|15|NA|TRBJ2-1
CASSMPGTLGGEQFF
TGTGCCAGCAGCATGCCCGGGACATTAGGGGGTGAGCAGTTCTTC
>NA|TRBV28|15|NA|TRBJ1-5
CASSLRGYSNQPQHF
TGTGCCAGCAGTTTGAGGGGGTATAGCAATCAGCCCCAGCATTTT
>NA|TRBV6-5|13|NA|TRBJ1-5
CASVVQVNQPQHF
TGTGCCAGCGTAGTACAGGTTAATCAGCCCCAGCATTTT
>NA|TRBV6-6|16|TRBD1|TRBJ1-1
CASSFPPGQVNTEAFF
TGTGCCAGCAGTTTTCCACCGGGACAGGTTAACACTGAAGCTTTCTTT
>NA|TRBV6-1|17|TRBD1|TRBJ1-1
CASSDLWTGLVRSEAFF
TGTGCCAGCAGTGATCTATGGACAGGACTCGTACGTAGTGAAGCTTTCTTT
>few|TRBV18|14|TRBD1|TRBJ2-3
CASSDRVSTDTQYF
TGTGCCAGCTCAGACAGGGTGTCGACAGATACGCAGTATTTT
>NA|TRBV19|15|TRBD2|TRBJ2-1
CASSTFGGSYDEQFF
TGTGCCAGTAGTACCTTTGGCGGGAGCTACGATGAGCAGTTCTTC
>NA|TRBV19|13|TRBD1|TRBJ2-7
CASGTGISYEQYF
TGTGCCTCCGGGACAGGGATTTCCTACGAGCAGTACTTC
>NA|TRBV30|13|TRBD2|TRBJ2-7
CACSVRREGEQYF
TGTGCCTGCTCCGTTCGACGGGAGGGAGAGCAGTACTTC
>NA|TRBV6-6|16|TRBD1|TRBJ1-1
CASSRRQGAGDTEAFF
TGTGCCAGCAGTCGTCGACAGGGGGCAGGGGACACTGAAGCTTTCTTT
>once|TRBV28|14|NA|TRBJ1-1
CASSFRRVNTEAFF
TGTGCCAGCAGCTTCAGGAGGGTGAACACTGAAGCTTTCTTT
>NA|TRBV6-6|14|TRBD2|TRBJ2-3
CASRDSGIPDTQYF
TGTGCCAGCAGGGATAGCGGGATCCCAGATACGCAGTATTTT
>NA|TRBV28|15|TRBD1|TRBJ1-2
CASRGQGTRYYGYTF
TGTGCCAGCAGGGGACAGGGGACCCGCTACTATGGCTACACCTTC
>few|TRBV5-1|16|TRBD2|TRBJ2-1
CASSLPQLAGNNEQFF
TGCGCCAGCAGCTTACCCCAGCTAGCGGGGAACAATGAGCAGTTCTTC